What follows describes a single TCR beta chain. The entry originates in a study of blood T cell repertoires in COVID-19. The CDR3 loop spans 12 amino acids. Per the germline V gene, CDR1 is LNHDA and CDR2 is SQIVND (reference sequence). Trimming shortened V by 5 bases and J by 8 bases, and 10 bases separated the two germline ends. Assay: immunoSEQ multiplex PCR; the TCRdb copy retains only in-frame clones and omits some. The table shows about 240,000 clones, with about 86% occurring only once. The receptor was derived from a woman over 75 with acute or convalescent COVID-19. Input material: peripheral blood. The chain combines TRBV19 with TRBJ2-1; possible D gene TRBD1, 5 bases. The CDR3 spells CASSLKGHEQFF. Written as DNA, the CDR3 is TGTGCCAGTAGTCTAAAGGGGCATGAGCAGTTCTTC.